This TCR beta chain was retrieved from a study of T cell responses to AZD1222 COVID-19 vaccine. The V gene's germline CDR1 is SGHTA and CDR2 FQGNSA. V shed 2 bases and J 10 bases; nucleotides not matched to a gene: 6. This CDR3 comprises 15 residues. TCRdb keeps only in-frame clones here, not all; method: immunoSEQ multiplex PCR. The sample yields some 110,000 clones, around 92% seen once. The chain uses TRBV7-2 and TRBJ1-6; 9 bases line up with TRBD1. Sequenced material: peripheral blood, taken on day 0 of AZD1222 vaccination. This TCR came from an adult in good health. The CDR3 DNA sequence: TGTGCCAGCAGCTTAAGGGACAGGGAAGTATCACCCCTCCACTTT. It yields the protein CASSLRDREVSPLHF.